One and the same sample provided the 4 T cell receptor beta chains below, sequenced in a study of cytomegalovirus exposure and HLA in healthy donors. Amplification used 60 Vbeta primers and 13 Jbeta primers. Clones were sequenced by immunoSEQ multiplex PCR, and TCRdb holds only the in-frame ones, with some missing. The table records over 120,000 clones, less than 85% of them present only once. Sequencing was done on a sample of PBMCs. The source of these receptors is a man between 18 and 35 years old in good health and CMV-seropositive.

The chain couples TRBV7-2 to TRBJ1-1; TRBD1 is a possible D gene (5 bases). The germline CDR1 and CDR2 sequences are SGHTA and FQGNSA. There are 14 residues in the CDR3. Trimming left V 1 base short and J 0 bases short, with 6 bases between. The CDR3: CASSLEGMNTEAFF. As DNA, the CDR3 is TGTGCCAGCAGCTTAGAGGGGATGAACACTGAAGCTTTCTTT.

The chain joins TRBV7-8 to TRBJ2-7, with 9 nucleotides matching TRBD2. V was clipped by 2 bases and J by 2 bases; unmatched bases: 4. The CDR3 is made up of 15 amino acids. The germline V gene encodes CDR1 SGHVS and CDR2 FQNEAQ. This chain's CDR3 is CASSLFGGGAYEQYF. The CDR3 nucleotides are TGTGCCAGCAGCTTATTCGGCGGGGGGGCCTACGAGCAGTACTTC.

J is TRBJ2-1 and V is TRBV6-6, with TRBD2 identical over 12 bases. The junction had 7 bases not matched to a gene; V was cut back by 6 bases and J by 7 bases. There are 15 residues in the CDR3. CDR1 is MNHNY and CDR2 is SVGAGI in the germline V gene (reference sequence). CDR3 in DNA: TGTGCCAGCAGACTCACTACTAGCGGGGGGAATGAGCAGTTCTTC. It codes for CASRLTTSGGNEQFF.

V and J are TRBV7-9 and TRBJ1-1; D ambiguous. The V end lost 5 bases, the J end lost 1 base, and 8 bases lay between the germline ends. This CDR3 region has 13 residues. Germline values: CDR1 SEHNR, CDR2 FQNEAQ (reference sequence). CDR3 DNA: TGTGCCAGCAGCCGAGAGGGGAACACTGAAGCTTTCTTT. It specifies CASSREGNTEAFF.